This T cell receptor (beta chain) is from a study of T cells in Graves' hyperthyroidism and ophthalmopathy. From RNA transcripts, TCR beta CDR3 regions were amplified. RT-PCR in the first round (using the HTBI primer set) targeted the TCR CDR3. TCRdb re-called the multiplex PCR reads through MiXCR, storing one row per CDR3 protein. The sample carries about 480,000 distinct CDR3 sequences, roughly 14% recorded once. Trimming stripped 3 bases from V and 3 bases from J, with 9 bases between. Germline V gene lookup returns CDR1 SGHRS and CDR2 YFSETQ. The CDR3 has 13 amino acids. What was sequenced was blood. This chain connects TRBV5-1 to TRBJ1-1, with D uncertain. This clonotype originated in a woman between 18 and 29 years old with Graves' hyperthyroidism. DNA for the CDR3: TGCGCCAGCAGCTCGCAGGTGGACACTGAAGCTTTCTTT. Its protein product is CASSSQVDTEAFF.